Below are 8 T cell receptor beta chains sequenced from a single sample in a study of CD8 T cells in ankylosing spondylitis. One entry per CDR3 protein, called by TCRdb with MiXCR from the 5' RACE reads. The sample records approximately 9,000 distinct CDR3 sequences, under 5% being singletons. Sequenced: blood, either unsorted or a sorted T cell fraction (not recorded which). The receptor source for this set is a female donor with ankylosing spondylitis or in good health (not recorded which).

The V gene is TRBV9, the J gene TRBJ2-1, with TRBD2 identical over 10 bases. The CDR3 consists of 16 residues. Germline trimming cut 3 bases from V and 7 bases from J; bases unmatched to any gene: 10. Germline V gene sequence: CDR1 SGDLS, CDR2 YYNGEE. The DNA of the CDR3 is TGTGCCAGCAGCGGAAGAGCGGGGGGGCCACAGAATGAGCAGTTCTTC. The encoded protein is CASSGRAGGPQNEQFF. The variable domain in full, with the rest retrieved from reference TRBV9 and TRBJ2-1, is DSGVTQTPKHLITATGQRVTLRCSPRSGDLSVYWYQQSLDQGLQFLIQYYNGEERAKGNILERFSAQQFPDLHSELNLSSLELGDSALYFCASSGRAGGPQNEQFFGPGTRLTVL.

This clonotype was detected ten times or more. V and J are TRBV9 and TRBJ2-3; D is uncertain. CDR1 SGDLS and CDR2 YYNGEE come from the germline V gene. The CDR3 extends over 15 amino acids. Trimming left V 0 bases short and J 0 bases short, with 8 bases between. The CDR3 is CASSVGVPSTDTQYF. For the CDR3, the DNA is TGTGCCAGCAGCGTAGGGGTCCCTAGCACAGATACGCAGTATTTT.

By share of the sample, this clonotype is medium-sized (0.01 to 0.1%). This chain uses TRBV9 with TRBJ1-4; TRBD1 matches at 7 bases. This CDR3 is 14 amino acids long. The germline gives CDR1 SGDLS, CDR2 YYNGEE. Trimming took 3 bases from V and 6 from J; bases not matched to a gene: 5. CDR3 nucleotides: TGTGCCAGCAGCGAGGGACAGTCATATGAAAAACTGTTTTTT. This codes for CASSEGQSYEKLFF.

This clonotype is termed medium-sized (0.01 to 0.1%). This rearrangement joins TRBV9 to TRBJ2-1, with D unclear. The CDR3 runs 15 residues. Germline V gene data show CDR1 as SGDLS and CDR2 as YYNGEE. Trimming left V 0 bases short and J 0 bases short, with 7 bases between. For the CDR3, the DNA is TGTGCCAGCAGCGTAGAGATTAGCTCCTACAATGAGCAGTTCTTC. As protein: CASSVEISSYNEQFF.

This clonotype is medium-sized (0.01 to 0.1%) in the sample. The chain joins TRBV9 to TRBJ1-4; perhaps TRBD1 as D (5 bases). CDR1 and CDR2 from the germline V gene are SGDLS and YYNGEE. The CDR3 totals 14 residues. V dropped 2 bases and J dropped 5 bases, with 10 bases sitting between them. This CDR3 reads CASSVGGSNEKLFF. CDR3 nucleotides: TGTGCCAGCAGCGTGGGGGGGTCAAATGAAAAACTGTTTTTT.

This clonotype has a count of ten or more. The J gene is TRBJ2-1, the V gene TRBV9; TRBD2 might be the D (5 bases). The CDR3 spans 15 residues. V lost 4 bases and J lost 0, with 11 bases in between. CDR1 is SGDLS and CDR2 is YYNGEE in the germline V gene. CDR3 sequence: CASSPARGSYNEQFF. Written as DNA, the CDR3 is TGTGCCAGCAGCCCCGCCCGGGGCTCCTACAATGAGCAGTTCTTC.

This clonotype qualifies as medium-sized (0.01 to 0.1%). The gene calls are TRBV9 and TRBJ1-2; a possible D gene is TRBD1 (5 bases). This CDR3 region has 14 residues. Per the germline V gene, CDR1 is SGDLS and CDR2 is YYNGEE. V shed 0 bases and J shed 3 bases, with 9 bases lying between them. CDR3: CASSVGGEDYGYTF. CDR3 nucleotides: TGTGCCAGCAGCGTAGGGGGCGAGGACTATGGCTACACCTTC.

This clonotype was seen a few times. The V call is TRBV9, the J call TRBJ2-5, with 8 positions matching TRBD1. Germline V CDR1 and CDR2: SGDLS, YYNGEE. This CDR3 contains 15 residues. After removal of 3 bases from V and 4 bases from J, the junction contained 8 bases not matched to a gene. CDR3: CASSADRGQAETQYF. In DNA form, the CDR3 reads TGTGCCAGCAGCGCAGACAGGGGCCAAGCAGAGACCCAGTACTTC.